The next 8 T cell receptor beta chains were all read from a single sample in a study of T cells in Graves' hyperthyroidism and ophthalmopathy. There were TCR beta CDR3 regions amplified from RNA transcripts. In the first-round RT-PCR of the TCR CDR3, the HTBI primer set was used. TCRdb re-analysed the multiplex PCR reads in MiXCR, keeping a single row per CDR3 protein. Of approximately 600,000 distinct CDR3 sequences in the sample, around 16% were seen once. The sample consisted of blood. The source is a woman younger than 45 with Graves' hyperthyroidism.

The chain employs TRBV18 and TRBJ2-1; TRBD1 is a possible D gene (5 bases). CDR1 is KGHSH, CDR2 LQKENI, per germline. With 4 bases removed from V and 5 bases from J, the gap between germline ends came to 9 bases. The CDR3 sequence is 13 residues long. This chain's CDR3 is CASSRQSDNEQFF. The CDR3 nucleotides are TGTGCCAGCTCACGACAGTCCGACAATGAGCAGTTCTTC.

This clonotype was seen repeatedly, ten times or more. The chain recombines TRBV6-2 or TRBV6-3 with TRBJ2-7; TRBD2 agrees at 13 bases. CDR1 is MNHEY, CDR2 SVGEGT, per germline. The J segment lost 7 bases and the V segment lost 4 bases, leaving 13 bases of the junction unmatched. CDR3 length: 17 amino acids. This chain's CDR3 is CASSSVQTSGRAGEQYF. The CDR3 DNA is TGTGCCAGCAGTTCGGTCCAAACTAGCGGGAGGGCCGGTGAGCAGTACTTC.

This clonotype has at least ten counts. V and J are TRBV27 and TRBJ2-1; D unresolved. Per germline, CDR1 MNHEY and CDR2 SMNVEV (reference sequence). The CDR3 covers 14 residues. The V and J ends lost 3 bases and 0 bases respectively, with 6 bases between them. Written as DNA, the CDR3 is TGTGCCAGCAGTTTTGCGAGCTCCTACAATGAGCAGTTCTTC. Its translation: CASSFASSYNEQFF.

The rearrangement uses TRBV28 and TRBJ1-2, with 7 nucleotides matching TRBD1. V was clipped by 4 bases and J by 4 bases; unmatched bases: 3. The CDR3 is 13 residues long. Germline CDR1 MDHEN, CDR2 SYDVKM. The DNA of the CDR3 is TGTGCCAGCAGTTCGGGACAGTTCTATGGCTACACCTTC. This codes for CASSSGQFYGYTF.

The chain joins TRBV20-1 to TRBJ2-1; 8 bases match TRBD2. CDR1 is DFQATT, CDR2 SNEGSKA, per germline (reference sequence). V lost 1 base and J lost 3; bases outside the gene matches: 5. The CDR3 spans 15 residues. The CDR3 here is CSARGTGGVYNEQFF. CDR3 coding DNA: TGCAGTGCTAGAGGTACGGGAGGGGTCTACAATGAGCAGTTCTTC.

This clonotype appeared a few times. The chain has TRBV15 and TRBJ1-3; no clear D. With 1 base removed from V and 7 bases from J, the gap between germline ends came to 14 bases. This CDR3 region has 15 residues. Germline V lookup: CDR1 LNHNV, CDR2 YYDKDF (reference sequence). CDR3 loop: CATSRAQAQWNTIYF. The CDR3 DNA is TGTGCCACCAGCAGAGCGCAGGCCCAGTGGAACACCATATATTTT.

This clonotype was observed many times. The chain couples TRBV20-1 to TRBJ2-1; 12 positions match TRBD2. Unmatched junction bases numbered 4, after V lost 3 bases and J lost 7 bases. The CDR3 contains 14 residues. In germline, CDR1 is DFQATT, CDR2 SNEGSKA (reference sequence). CDR3 protein: CSARQTSGSNEQFF. DNA of the CDR3: TGCAGTGCTAGGCAGACTAGCGGGAGTAATGAGCAGTTCTTC.

The V call is TRBV30, the J call TRBJ2-1; D might be TRBD1 (6 bases). V was clipped by 8 bases and J by 2 bases, with 13 bases between them. This CDR3 region has 13 residues. The germline V gene encodes CDR1 GTSNPN and CDR2 SVGIG (reference sequence). The CDR3 sequence: CAQQGNAYNEQFF. The CDR3 DNA reads as TGTGCCCAACAGGGAAACGCCTACAATGAGCAGTTCTTC.